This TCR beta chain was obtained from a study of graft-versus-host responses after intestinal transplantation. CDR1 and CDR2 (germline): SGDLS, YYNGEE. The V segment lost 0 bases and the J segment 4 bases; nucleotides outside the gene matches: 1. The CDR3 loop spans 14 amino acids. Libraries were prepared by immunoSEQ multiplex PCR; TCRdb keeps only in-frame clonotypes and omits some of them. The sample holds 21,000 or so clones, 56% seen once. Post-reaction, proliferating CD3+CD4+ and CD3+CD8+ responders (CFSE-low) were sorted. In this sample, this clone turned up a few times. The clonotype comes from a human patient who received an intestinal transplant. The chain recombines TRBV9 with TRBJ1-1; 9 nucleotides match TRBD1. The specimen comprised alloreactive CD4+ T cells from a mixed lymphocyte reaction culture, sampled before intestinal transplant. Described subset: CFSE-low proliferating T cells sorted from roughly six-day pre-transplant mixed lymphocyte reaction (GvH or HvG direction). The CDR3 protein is CASSVVDRGTEAFF. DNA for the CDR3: TGTGCCAGCAGCGTAGTGGACAGGGGCACTGAAGCTTTCTTT.